A selection of T cell receptor beta chains follows, all from one sample in a study of metastatic and nonmetastatic thyroid tumors. MiXCR was used by TCRdb to re-call the PCR reads. The table has over 10,000 clones, 12% seen once; the top ten hold approximately 29%. The sequenced sample was blood. The receptors were sampled from a female donor with papillary thyroid cancer or a benign thyroid nodule (not recorded which). Some clones in this sample may be carry-over from other donors' samples. CDR3s include the opening cysteine and the closing phenylalanine or tryptophan. A D gene is named only where the DNA matches it firmly. The size entry is marked missing in some rows and otherwise reads once, few, many or a size class.

>TRBV14|many|TRBJ2-3|NA
TGTGCCAGCAGCCAAGATTGGGATACGCAGTATTTT
CASSQDWDTQYF
>TRBV6-6|many|TRBJ2-1|NA
TGTGCCAGCCGAAAAGGGGGGACGGATTTAGGGGTAAGGTCCTACAATGAGCAGTTCTTC
CASRKGGTDLGVRSYNEQFF
>TRBV6-1|medium-sized|TRBJ1-2|NA
TGTGCCAGCAGTGTAGGCCAGGGGTTCGAAGGCTACACCTTC
CASSVGQGFEGYTF
>TRBV12-3/TRBV12-4|medium-sized|TRBJ2-7|NA
TGTGCCAGCAGTTTAATGGCGGGGGCCCTCGAGCAGTACTTC
CASSLMAGALEQYF
>TRBV6-2/TRBV6-3|medium-sized|TRBJ2-1|TRBD1
TGTGCCAGCAGTTACAACGACAGGGGTGGTGAGCAGTTCTTC
CASSYNDRGGEQFF
>TRBV30|many|TRBJ1-2|NA
TGTGCCTGGTCGGCCCCCACAGGGTTAGAAGTTTATGGCTACACCTTC
CAWSAPTGLEVYGYTF
>TRBV6-1|medium-sized|TRBJ2-6|NA
TGTGCCAGCATTCGGGGACTCTCTGGGGCCAACGTCCTGACTTTC
CASIRGLSGANVLTF
>TRBV5-1|many|TRBJ2-3|NA
TGCGCCAGCAGCCTCACAGATACGCAGTATTTT
CASSLTDTQYF
>TRBV7-2|many|TRBJ2-2|NA
TGTGCCAGCAGCTCCGGAGAAACCGGGGAGCTGTTTTTT
CASSSGETGELFF
>TRBV6-1|many|TRBJ1-4|NA
TGTGCCAGCAGACAGGTAGAAAAACTGTTTTTT
CASRQVEKLFF
>TRBV12-3/TRBV12-4|NA|TRBJ1-2|TRBD1
TGTGCCAGCAGTCTCCGGACAGGGCCTCGGGATGGCTACACCTTC
CASSLRTGPRDGYTF
>TRBV2|many|TRBJ2-3|NA
TGTGCCAGCAGTGAAGCGGGTCCTGGAGATACGCAGTATTTT
CASSEAGPGDTQYF
>TRBV19|many|TRBJ1-2|TRBD1
TGTGCCAGTAGTACCGGGACAGGATGGCAGCACTATGGCTACACCTTC
CASSTGTGWQHYGYTF
>TRBV6-2/TRBV6-3|many|TRBJ1-5|TRBD1
TGTGCCAGCAGTCCGACAGGGAATCAGCCCCAGCATTTT
CASSPTGNQPQHF
>TRBV7-9|NA|TRBJ2-7|NA
TGTGCCAGCACCCCGGGGACCTCCGGAGAGCAGTACTTC
CASTPGTSGEQYF
>TRBV18|many|TRBJ2-2|NA
TGTGCCAGCTCACCAAGTAACACCGGGGAGCTGTTTTTT
CASSPSNTGELFF
>TRBV30|many|TRBJ2-2|NA
TGTGCCTGGAGTGCTCCGACAGGTCGGGGGGAGCTGTTTTTT
CAWSAPTGRGELFF
>TRBV7-2|NA|TRBJ2-7|NA
TGTTCTAGCAGCTTAACTCAGAATCCCGAGCAGTACTTC
CSSSLTQNPEQYF
>TRBV25-1|many|TRBJ2-3|TRBD2
TGTGCCAGCAGTACTAGCGGGGGGGCCGTCGGCACAGATACGCAGTATTTT
CASSTSGGAVGTDTQYF
>TRBV3-1|NA|TRBJ2-5|TRBD1
TGTGCCAGCAGCCAAGATGTCCCCGGACAGGTTAGTTTGTGGGAGACCCAGTACTTC
CASSQDVPGQVSLWETQYF
>TRBV30|many|TRBJ2-2|TRBD2
TGTGCCTGGAGGGGGGGGGTCGACACCGGGGAGCTGTTTTTT
CAWRGGVDTGELFF
>TRBV28|medium-sized|TRBJ2-7|NA
TGTGCCAGCTTCGCGGGCGGCCCCACCTACGAGCAGTACTTC
CASFAGGPTYEQYF
>TRBV2|medium-sized|TRBJ2-7|NA
TGTGCCAGCAGTCGACGGGATTCTTACGAGCAGTACTTC
CASSRRDSYEQYF
>TRBV11-2|many|TRBJ1-3|NA
TGTGCCAGCAGCTTTCTCGGTGCAGGAAACACCATATATTTT
CASSFLGAGNTIYF
>TRBV18|many|TRBJ2-4|NA
TGTGCCAGCTCACCATCTATGACCGCGAGTAGAAACATTCAGTACTTC
CASSPSMTASRNIQYF
>TRBV11-2|NA|TRBJ2-1|TRBD2
TGTGCCAGCAGCCCCCGCCCTAGCGGGGGCTACAATGAGCAGTTCTTC
CASSPRPSGGYNEQFF
>TRBV11-3|many|TRBJ2-1|NA
TGTGCCAGCAGCTTAGTCCGGGAAAACCCTTACAATGAGCAGTTCTTC
CASSLVRENPYNEQFF
>TRBV20-1|NA|TRBJ1-1|NA
TGCAGTGCTAGAGATGGCTCAGCCGGGTTGAACACTGAAGCTTTCTTT
CSARDGSAGLNTEAFF
>TRBV5-1|NA|TRBJ1-2|TRBD1
TGCGCCAGCAGCTTTACAGGGGGCTATGGCTACACCTTC
CASSFTGGYGYTF
>TRBV7-3|many|TRBJ1-1|NA
TGTGCCAGCAGCCCGGGTTGGGGAACCACTGAAGCTTTCTTT
CASSPGWGTTEAFF
>TRBV30|many|TRBJ1-3|TRBD1
TGTGCCTGGAGTAAACCAGGGGGGCGAAGAAACACCATATATTTT
CAWSKPGGRRNTIYF
>TRBV7-9|many|TRBJ2-5|NA
TGTGCCAGCAGCTCCGAAGAGACCCAGTACTTC
CASSSEETQYF
>TRBV7-2|many|TRBJ2-3|NA
TGTGCCAGCAGCTTCGGCAGCCCTAGCACAGATACGCAGTATTTT
CASSFGSPSTDTQYF
>TRBV20-1|many|TRBJ2-7|TRBD2
TGCAGTGCTTTTTCTCCGACTAGCGGGAGTACCGAGCAGTACTTC
CSAFSPTSGSTEQYF
>TRBV12-3/TRBV12-4|medium-sized|TRBJ1-2|TRBD1
TGTGCCAGCAGTTTAGACAGGGGGCGCTGGGCTCGGAGCTACACCTTC
CASSLDRGRWARSYTF
>TRBV4-1|many|TRBJ2-3|TRBD2
TGCGCCAGCAGCCCGGGACTAGCGGGGGAGCCCCGAGGTACGCAGTATTTT
CASSPGLAGEPRGTQYF
>TRBV20-1|many|TRBJ2-7|TRBD1
TGCAGTGCCCCTTCCCCGGGACAGGGGGCATACGAGCAGTACTTC
CSAPSPGQGAYEQYF
>TRBV6-1|medium-sized|TRBJ2-3|TRBD1
TGTGCCAGCAGTGCATCGACAGGGACCACAGATACGCAGTATTTT
CASSASTGTTDTQYF
>TRBV12-3/TRBV12-4|medium-sized|TRBJ1-2|NA
TGTGCCAGCAGTTTAAGGGACCAAGGTGGCTACACCTTC
CASSLRDQGGYTF
>TRBV14|many|TRBJ2-1|TRBD2
TGTGCCAGCAGCCAAGCGGTCGGGAGGTCGGGAAATGAGCAGTTCTTC
CASSQAVGRSGNEQFF
>TRBV7-3|many|TRBJ2-1|NA
TGTGCCAGCAGCTTAGAAGACTCCTACAATGAGCAGTTCTTC
CASSLEDSYNEQFF
>TRBV7-3|many|TRBJ2-6|NA
TGTGCCAGCAGCGCTAACGTCCTACCCGGGGCCAACGTCCTGACTTTC
CASSANVLPGANVLTF
>TRBV20-1|many|TRBJ2-7|NA
TGCAGTGCTAGAGATCTACAGGGAGCCTACGAGCAGTACTTC
CSARDLQGAYEQYF
>TRBV12-3/TRBV12-4|many|TRBJ1-4|NA
TGTGCCAGCAGTCGCGGACTGATTAATGAAAAACTGTTTTTT
CASSRGLINEKLFF
>TRBV6-1|medium-sized|TRBJ2-1|NA
TGTGCCAGCAGTTCAGGCTTAGGGTACAATGAGCAGTTCTTC
CASSSGLGYNEQFF
>TRBV2|many|TRBJ1-1|NA
TGTGCCAGCAGTGAACAGCTGAACACTGAAGCTTTCTTT
CASSEQLNTEAFF
>TRBV2|many|TRBJ1-2|NA
TGTGCCAGCAGTGACGGGCAGGGCTATGGCTACACCTTC
CASSDGQGYGYTF
>TRBV28|many|TRBJ2-6|NA
TGTGCCAGCAGTTCCCCAAGCAACTCTGGGGCCAACGTCCTGACTTTC
CASSSPSNSGANVLTF
>TRBV3-1|many|TRBJ1-4|TRBD1
TGTGCCAGCAGCCCCCAGACAGGGCCTAATGAAAAACTGTTTTTT
CASSPQTGPNEKLFF
>TRBV28|NA|TRBJ2-3|NA
TGTGCCAGCAGTTTAATAGGGGAGACGGATACGCAGTATTTT
CASSLIGETDTQYF
>TRBV6-1|NA|TRBJ2-7|NA
TGTGCCAGCAGTGAATCATATGGCGGGAACTCGGGAGAGCAGTACTTC
CASSESYGGNSGEQYF
>TRBV4-3|many|TRBJ2-3|TRBD2
TGCGCCAGCAGCCCGGGGGCCGGGAGGGCGGGGGCAGATACGCAGTATTTT
CASSPGAGRAGADTQYF
>TRBV6-4|medium-sized|TRBJ2-1|TRBD2
TGTGCCAGCAGTGACGGTCGGGAGGGAAGTGAGCAGTTCTTC
CASSDGREGSEQFF
>TRBV30|many|TRBJ2-3|TRBD2
TGTGCCTGGAGTTTCTTACCCTTAGCGGGAGCTGAAGATACGCAGTATTTT
CAWSFLPLAGAEDTQYF
>TRBV19|NA|TRBJ1-2|NA
TGTGCCAGTAGTCCTAGTGGTTACTATGGCTACACCTTC
CASSPSGYYGYTF
>TRBV11-3|many|TRBJ2-7|NA
TGTGCCAGCAGCCTCGGTACGTTACCCGCCGAGCAGTACTTC
CASSLGTLPAEQYF